A selection of T cell receptor beta chains follows, all from one sample in a study of human T cells and chemical hapten exposure. From the reads, TCRdb called clonotypes with MiXCR, one entry per CDR3 protein. The data show around 120,000 distinct CDR3 sequences, 8% to 9.5% seen once. The sample was whole blood. The receptors were sampled from a human donor in good health. Some clones in this sample may be carry-over from other donors' samples. CDR3s include the opening cysteine and the closing phenylalanine or tryptophan. A D gene is named only where the DNA matches it firmly. Size is stated for part of the rows, as once, few or many counts, or as a class when the clone is expanded.

cdr3_length: 13; v_call: TRBV6-1; clone_size: -; d_call: -; j_call: TRBJ2-7; cdr3_nt: TGTGCCAGCAGAGGGGGACTGAGGGACGAGCAGTACTTC; cdr3_aa: CASRGGLRDEQYF
cdr3_length: 13; v_call: TRBV29-1; clone_size: few; d_call: -; j_call: TRBJ1-1; cdr3_nt: TGCAGCGGGAGACAGGAGGGTTACACTGAAGCTTTCTTT; cdr3_aa: CSGRQEGYTEAFF
cdr3_length: 14; v_call: TRBV6-5; clone_size: -; d_call: -; j_call: TRBJ2-7; cdr3_nt: TGTGCCAGCAGTTATCGGGACGGCTCCTACGAGCAGTACTTC; cdr3_aa: CASSYRDGSYEQYF
cdr3_length: 16; v_call: TRBV6-1; clone_size: -; d_call: -; j_call: TRBJ2-6; cdr3_nt: TGTGCCAGCAGTAGTCTAGGCCTCTCTGGGGCCAACGTCCTGACTTTC; cdr3_aa: CASSSLGLSGANVLTF
cdr3_length: 14; v_call: TRBV6-6; clone_size: few; d_call: -; j_call: TRBJ2-2; cdr3_nt: TGTGCCAGCAGTAGAGGTCGTGGGTCCGGGGAGCTGTTTTTT; cdr3_aa: CASSRGRGSGELFF
cdr3_length: 15; v_call: TRBV5-1; clone_size: -; d_call: -; j_call: TRBJ2-1; cdr3_nt: TGCGCCAGCAGCTTGGTGAGGGGGACTAACAATGAGCAGTTCTTC; cdr3_aa: CASSLVRGTNNEQFF
cdr3_length: 11; v_call: TRBV29-1; clone_size: few; d_call: -; j_call: TRBJ1-1; cdr3_nt: TGCAGCGTTGTCCGGAGCACTGAAGCTTTCTTT; cdr3_aa: CSVVRSTEAFF
cdr3_length: 13; v_call: TRBV29-1; clone_size: few; d_call: TRBD2; j_call: TRBJ2-3; cdr3_nt: TGCAGCGTTAGCGGGAGGGCAACAACTACGCAGTATTTT; cdr3_aa: CSVSGRATTTQYF
cdr3_length: 16; v_call: TRBV6-5; clone_size: -; d_call: TRBD2; j_call: TRBJ2-1; cdr3_nt: TGTGCCAGCAGTTACTCCGGGACTAGAGTAGGCAATGAGCAGTTCTTC; cdr3_aa: CASSYSGTRVGNEQFF
cdr3_length: 15; v_call: TRBV19; clone_size: -; d_call: TRBD1; j_call: TRBJ2-2; cdr3_nt: TGTGCCAGTAGAAGGACAGGCGGTGGCACCGGGGAGCTGTTTTTT; cdr3_aa: CASRRTGGGTGELFF
cdr3_length: 15; v_call: TRBV9; clone_size: -; d_call: -; j_call: TRBJ2-2; cdr3_nt: TGTGCCAGCAGCGTTCACGACGGGGTGGCCGGGGAGCTGTTTTTT; cdr3_aa: CASSVHDGVAGELFF